This TCR beta chain was found in a study of blood T cells in healthy people across ages. General observations from the study: There was a strong correlation between TCR beta diversity and naive T cell percentage. In older individuals, TCR beta diversity per million T cells was lower, falling roughly linearly with age. No conclusive comparison of naive versus antigen-experienced cells was possible with unsorted PBMCs.

The amount of total RNA extracted per sample was at least 6 micrograms. CDR1 and CDR2 (germline): MDHEN, SYDVKM. V trimming: 3 bases; J trimming: 0 bases; junction bases outside the gene matches: 6. The CDR3 runs to 17 residues. Notes on this clonotype: Its antigen is unidentified.

Primed by a sample-barcoded 5' primer and a J-beta primer mix, a second PCR proceeded for about 6 to 11 cycles. TCRdb itself ran the 5' RACE reads through MiXCR, one entry per CDR3 protein. This table holds more than 800,000 distinct CDR3 sequences, 45% found once. Sequences were obtained from blood. This chain joins TRBV28 and TRBJ1-4, with 8 bases that match TRBD1. This TCR came from a woman aged 55-70 years in good health. The CDR3 region has the DNA TGTGCCAGCAGTTTTTTGGACAGGGTCACAACTAATGAAAAACTGTTTTTT. It is translated as CASSFLDRVTTNEKLFF.